This passage covers 23 T cell receptor beta chains from one sample sequenced in a study of regulatory T cells in long-lasting Graves disease. Regarding time point: persistent/refractory GD, antithyroid drugs over 5 years with positive TRAb. Making the TCR library involved RNA that had been extracted from PBMCs. Arm-PCR of CDR3 regions and iRepertoire HTBI primers were used to build TCR beta libraries. TCRdb reprocessed the multiplex PCR reads via MiXCR and lists one record per CDR3 protein. Found here are 400,000 to 600,000 distinct CDR3 sequences, 20% to 25% of them singletons; the top ten hold approximately 6.4%. This sample comprised peripheral blood mononuclear cells (PBMCs), obtained when the disease was refractory, from a patient treated with antithyroid drugs. These receptors were obtained from a female donor with Graves disease.

In its sample, this clonotype was seen a few times. V is TRBV6-4 and J is TRBJ1-5; the D gene is possibly TRBD1 (5 bases). Germline V gene lookup returns CDR1 MRHNA and CDR2 SNTAGT. The germline V and J ends were trimmed by 5 bases and 1 base, with 9 bases remaining between them. The CDR3 runs to 14 residues. As DNA, the CDR3 is TGTGCCAGCAGTCCGACAGCCAGCAATCAGCCCCAGCATTTT. Translated: CASSPTASNQPQHF.

In its sample, this clonotype was seen many times. The J gene is TRBJ2-2, the V gene TRBV11-2; D uncertain. This CDR3 is 14 amino acids long. Germline loops: CDR1 SGHAT, CDR2 FQNNGV. V lost 5 bases, J lost 5 bases, and 12 bases lay in between. The chain's CDR3 is CASSLLLSTGELFF. CDR3 bases: TGTGCCAGCAGCCTCCTGCTCTCAACCGGGGAGCTGTTTTTT.

This clonotype appeared once. This clone may be a read error of a much larger clone one base away. The rearrangement links TRBV2 to TRBJ1-2, with D possibly TRBD1 on 5 matching bases. The germline CDR1 and CDR2 sequences are SNHLY and FYNNEI. Deletions cut 7 bases from V and 8 bases from J, with 20 bases between. The CDR3 is 14 amino acids. The CDR3 here is CASIRSGGVHGYTF. The CDR3 DNA is TGTGCCAGCATCAGATCCGGGGGAGTCCACGGCTACACCTTC.

Notes on this clonotype: Since no conserved phenylalanine or tryptophan closes the CDR3, a read error is the likely cause. The CDR3 reads CASSSSYEQYL. The DNA for the CDR3 is TGTGCCAGCAGCTCTTCCTACGAGCAGTACCTC. The V call is TRBV11-2, the J call TRBJ2-7, with D uncertain. V was shortened by 4 bases and J by 1 base, with 2 bases between the two germline ends. The CDR3 contains 11 residues. Germline loops: CDR1 SGHAT, CDR2 FQNNGV.

A word on this clonotype: It may be a read error: a sequence one base away is much more abundant. This sequence joins TRBV6-5 and TRBJ1-1; D is undetermined. The CDR3 runs 16 residues. CDR1 MNHEY and CDR2 SVGAGI come from the germline V gene. V lost 1 base and J 4 bases, leaving 16 bases between the germline ends. CDR3 sequence reads: CASSYFGIGAGTEAFF. The CDR3 DNA reads as TGTGCCAGCAGTTACTTTGGAATTGGAGCGGGCACTGAAGCTTTCTTT.

The chain has TRBV7-9 and TRBJ2-1, with 9 nucleotides matching TRBD2. This CDR3 has 15 amino acids. The germline V gene has CDR1 SEHNR and CDR2 FQNEAQ (reference sequence). The junction had 7 bases not matched to a gene; V was cut back by 6 bases and J by 4 bases. This CDR3 reads CASRYLAGTYNEQFF. The CDR3 nucleotides read TGTGCCAGCAGGTATCTAGCGGGAACTTACAATGAGCAGTTCTTC.

In nucleotides, the CDR3 is TGTGCCAGCAGCTTGGGGGGCACAGACCAGAGGGGCTATGGCTACACCTTC. This encodes CASSLGGTDQRGYGYTF. V and J are TRBV5-4 and TRBJ1-2, with D possibly being TRBD1 (5 bases). Germline V CDR1 and CDR2: SGHNT, YYREEE (reference sequence). The length of the CDR3 is 17 residues. V lost 0 bases and J lost 4, with 19 bases in between.

This clonotype was recorded a few times. The rearrangement joins TRBV13 to TRBJ2-5, with 8 bases that match TRBD2. J was trimmed by 1 base and V by 3 bases; bases with no gene match: 10. Germline CDR1 PRHDT, CDR2 FYEKMQ (reference sequence). This CDR3 spans 17 amino acids. CDR3 loop: CASSFLGTRRTQETQYF. CDR3 DNA: TGTGCCAGCAGCTTTCTCGGGACTAGACGGACCCAAGAGACCCAGTACTTC.

This clonotype appeared many times. This rearrangement joins TRBV29-1 to TRBJ2-7; 9 positions match TRBD1. This CDR3 has 14 amino acids. Trimming cost V 2 bases and J 0 bases; bases outside gene matches: 2. Germline V gene lookup returns CDR1 SQVTM and CDR2 ANQGSEA. CDR3 DNA sequence: TGCAGCGTTGAATTGGGACAGGGCTCCTACGAGCAGTACTTC. It encodes CSVELGQGSYEQYF.

This sequence joins TRBV7-8 and TRBJ2-3; D is possibly TRBD2 (6 bases). The CDR3 contains 16 residues. The germline V and J ends were trimmed by 1 base and 2 bases, with 13 bases remaining between them. CDR1 is SGHVS and CDR2 is FQNEAQ in the germline V gene. CDR3 in DNA: TGTGCCAGCAGCTTAGACACTGGAGGGAACACAGATACGCAGTATTTT. This codes for CASSLDTGGNTDTQYF.

This clonotype was detected only a few times. V is TRBV11-2 and J is TRBJ1-6, with D maybe TRBD1 (6 bases). Germline V gives CDR1 SGHAT, CDR2 FQNNGV. The CDR3 is 14 amino acids. Trimming pared 7 bases from V and 10 bases from J, leaving 17 bases between. The CDR3 DNA reads as TGTGCCAGCACCCTAACAGGGATTTGGTCACCCCTCCACTTT. Translating it yields CASTLTGIWSPLHF.

J is TRBJ2-3 and V is TRBV7-3; the D gene is possibly TRBD2 (6 bases). The CDR3 extends over 14 amino acids. From germline, CDR1 is SGHTA and CDR2 FQGTGA. Trimming cost V 1 base and J 6 bases, with 11 bases left between them. The CDR3 here is CASSLKAGSDTQYF. The CDR3 coding sequence is TGTGCCAGCAGCTTAAAGGCGGGGAGTGATACGCAGTATTTT.

V is TRBV5-1 and J is TRBJ1-2, with D perhaps matching TRBD1 (5 bases). Germline lookup yields CDR1 SGHRS and CDR2 YFSETQ. V was pared by 4 bases and J by 6 bases, with 13 bases between. The CDR3 extends over 13 amino acids. CDR3 sequence: CASSIQGRDGYTF. In DNA form, the CDR3 reads TGCGCCAGCAGCATCCAGGGACGGGATGGCTACACCTTC. Using reference TRBV5-1 and TRBJ1-2 for the parts outside the CDR3, the full variable domain is KAGVTQTPRYLIKTRGQQVTLSCSPISGHRSVSWYQQTPGQGLQFLFEYFSETQRNKGNFPGRFSGRQFSNSRSEMNVSTLELGDSALYLCASSIQGRDGYTFGSGTRLTVV.

This clonotype turned up a few times. DNA for the CDR3: TGTGCCAGCAGCTATGACAGGGACGAGCAGTACTTC. It translates to CASSYDRDEQYF. This sequence joins TRBV7-9 and TRBJ2-7; 7 nucleotides align to TRBD1. V shed 4 bases, J shed 5 bases, and the junction held 2 bases outside the gene matches. This CDR3 is 12 amino acids long. The germline V gene has CDR1 SEHNR and CDR2 FQNEAQ (reference sequence).

V gene TRBV18 combines with J gene TRBJ1-1; 7 bases align to TRBD1. The CDR3 covers 15 residues. Trimming at V came to 2 bases and at J to 1 base, leaving 4 bases not matched to a gene. Germline V CDR1 and CDR2: KGHSH, LQKENI. The CDR3 DNA reads as TGTGCCAGCTCACCAGACAGGGCGGAGAACACTGAAGCTTTCTTT. Translated: CASSPDRAENTEAFF. Together with reference TRBV18 and TRBJ1-1, the CDR3 gives the full variable domain: NAGVMQNPRHLVRRRGQEARLRCSPMKGHSHVYWYRQLPEEGLKFMVYLQKENIIDESGMPKERFSAEFPKEGPSILRIQQVVRGDSAAYFCASSPDRAENTEAFFGQGTRLTVV.

Regarding this clonotype: A read error is possible here, since a much larger clone lies one base away. The rearrangement uses TRBV6-2 or TRBV6-3 and TRBJ2-5, with 14 positions matching TRBD2. V lost 2 bases to trimming and J lost 5 bases; unmatched junction nucleotides: 16. There are 20 residues in the CDR3. Germline V gene lookup returns CDR1 MNHEY and CDR2 SVGEGT. Here the CDR3 DNA reads TGTGCCAGCAGTTACCCGGGTTGGGGACTAGCGGGAGTCAGGCATGAGACCCAGTACTTC. This sequence encodes CASSYPGWGLAGVRHETQYF.

For this clonotype: In this CDR3 the conserved last residue, phenylalanine or tryptophan, is missing, so a read error is likely. The DNA is left out, because the CDR3 cannot be placed on it with certainty; the CDR3 is given as TCRdb lists it. The chain couples TRBV10-3 to TRBJ2-5; the table calls TRBD2, which could not be checked here. Inclusive of both ends, the CDR3 amounts to 13 amino acids. Germline lookup yields CDR1 ENHRY and CDR2 SYGVKD. The CDR3 here is CGIGGTSGTPLYL.

This clonotype was observed at least ten times. The rearrangement links TRBV11-2 to TRBJ1-1; tentative D call: TRBD1 (6 bases). This CDR3 comprises 15 residues. CDR1 is SGHAT, CDR2 FQNNGV, per germline. V gave up 0 bases and J gave up 5 bases, with 13 bases separating them. The CDR3 loop reads CASSLDRGEGTEAFF. The CDR3, as DNA: TGTGCCAGCAGCTTAGACAGGGGCGAGGGGACTGAAGCTTTCTTT. Drawing the rest from reference TRBV11-2 and TRBJ1-1, the complete variable domain is EAGVAQSPRYKIIEKRQSVAFWCNPISGHATLYWYQQILGQGPKLLIQFQNNGVVDDSQLPKDRFSAERLKGVDSTLKIQPAKLEDSAVYLCASSLDRGEGTEAFFGQGTRLTVV.

This clonotype was detected many times. This chain links TRBV28 with TRBJ2-7; TRBD1 aligns across 8 bases. The V gene end was trimmed by 6 bases and the J gene end by 6 bases; junction bases not matched to a gene: 10. CDR1 and CDR2 (germline): MDHEN, SYDVKM. The CDR3 totals 14 residues. As DNA, the CDR3 is TGTGCCAGCAGGGGTCCTGGGACAGGCCTCGAGCAGTACTTC. It specifies CASRGPGTGLEQYF.

This clonotype was detected ten times or more. The chain uses TRBV6-4 and TRBJ1-2; 7 nucleotides align to TRBD1. The germline V gene has CDR1 MRHNA and CDR2 SNTAGT. V trimming: 9 bases; J trimming: 0 bases; junction bases outside the gene matches: 10. CDR3 length: 15 amino acids. CDR3 sequence (DNA): TGTGCCAGTAGAAGGGACAGTACCTCTAACTATGGCTACACCTTC. Its translation is CASRRDSTSNYGYTF.

This clonotype came up a few times. This chain joins TRBV11-3 and TRBJ2-7; 8 bases are shared with TRBD2. J lost 3 bases, V lost 4 bases, and 11 bases had no gene match. The CDR3 spans 16 residues. In germline, CDR1 is SGHNT, CDR2 YENEEA. This chain's CDR3 is CASSSHSGAGDYEQYF. CDR3 bases: TGTGCCAGCAGCTCCCACAGTGGAGCGGGAGACTACGAGCAGTACTTC.

In regard to this clonotype: Since the CDR3 does not end with the conserved phenylalanine or tryptophan, this likely comes from a read error. The chain uses TRBV20-1 and TRBJ2-5; D is undetermined. CDR3 size: 11 residues. Germline CDR1 and CDR2: DFQATT and SNEGSKA (reference sequence). Deletions cut 4 bases from V and 5 bases from J, with 8 bases between. The CDR3 nucleotides are TGCAGTGCTAACGGCCGGGAGACCCAGTACCTC. This translates into CSANGRETQYL.

There are a few counts of this clonotype. CDR3: CASIWNTEAFF. CDR3 in DNA: TGTGCCAGTATTTGGAACACTGAAGCTTTCTTT. The rearrangement links TRBV19 to TRBJ1-1; D is undetermined. Germline CDR1 reads LNHDA; CDR2 reads SQIVND (reference sequence). Trimming cost V 7 bases and J 1 base, with 4 bases left between them. The CDR3 length is 11 residues.